The 3 T cell receptor beta chains below come from one sample, sequenced in a study of cytomegalovirus exposure and HLA in healthy donors. The PCR ran on 60 Vbeta and 13 Jbeta primers. The table came from immunoSEQ multiplex PCR; TCRdb's copy has only in-frame clones and leaves some out. The sample carries around 120,000 clones, 75% to 80% recorded once. The sequenced sample was PBMCs. All receptors derive from a woman in her 30s in good health and CMV-seropositive.

The chain combines TRBV27 with TRBJ1-2; possibly TRBD1 for D (5 bases). Looked up from germline, CDR1 is MNHEY and CDR2 is SMNVEV (reference sequence). Trimming pared 2 bases from V and 5 bases from J, leaving 21 bases between. The CDR3 has 17 residues. CDR3 in amino acids: CASSLTGPSGVGYGYTF. CDR3 bases: TGTGCCAGCAGTTTAACGGGGCCGTCGGGGGTTGGGTATGGCTACACCTTC.

The rearrangement joins TRBV19 to TRBJ2-7, with D unclear. The CDR3 has 13 amino acids. Per the germline V gene, CDR1 is LNHDA and CDR2 is SQIVND (reference sequence). The ends were cut back, 5 bases at V and 2 bases at J, with 10 bases in the middle. The CDR3 is CASSGRPPYEQYF. DNA of the CDR3: TGTGCCAGTAGTGGCAGGCCTCCCTACGAGCAGTACTTC.

The J gene is TRBJ2-5, the V gene TRBV6-5, with 12 bases identical to TRBD2. V trimming: 8 bases; J trimming: 3 bases; junction bases outside the gene matches: 4. In germline, CDR1 is MNHEY, CDR2 SVGAGI. The CDR3 sequence is 14 residues long. The CDR3 reads CASGLAGGKETQYF. The CDR3 coding sequence is TGTGCCAGCGGCCTAGCGGGGGGGAAAGAGACCCAGTACTTC.